The 6 T cell receptor beta chains in this list originate from one sample, sequenced in a study of neoadjuvant nivolumab and ipilimumab in lung cancer (dated by TCRdb to about 2020). Receptor amplification or capture employed the immunoSEQ multiplex PCR assay. Here the immuneACCESS table is served through TCRdb, limited to in-frame sequences with V and J called. Missing clones are a known gap in these copies; in checked studies unresolved V genes cover under half, and the rest lacks a known reason. This sample lists around 20,000 clones; 75% to 85% were detected once. Roughly 7.7% of the sample lies in the top ten. This sample's time point label indicates: at surgical resection after neoadjuvant nivolumab +/- ipilimumab. The material was tumor tissue, obtained after neoadjuvant nivolumab, alone or with ipilimumab, at or shortly before surgery. The receptor set was obtained from an adult with non-small cell lung cancer.

V usage is TRBV5-6 and J usage is TRBJ2-3, with a tentative D call TRBD2 (5 bases). V shed 4 bases and J shed 2 bases, with 17 bases lying between them. The V gene's germline CDR1 is SGHDT and CDR2 YYEEEE. CDR3 length: 16 residues. The CDR3 bases are TGTGCCAGCAGCGCTTCCGCGGAGGAGTTCACAGATACGCAGTATTTT. Its protein is CASSASAEEFTDTQYF.

This chain links TRBV29-1 with TRBJ1-2; 7 bases are shared with TRBD1. V was pared by 6 bases and J by 3 bases, with 4 bases of the junction left unmatched. The length of the CDR3 is 12 residues. Germline V gene data show CDR1 as SQVTM and CDR2 as ANQGSEA. The CDR3 DNA is TGCAGCGTAGCTACAGGGGACTATGGCTACACCTTC. Amino acid sequence: CSVATGDYGYTF. Supplemented by reference TRBV29-1 and TRBJ1-2, the full variable domain reads SAVISQKPSRDICQRGTSLTIQCQVDSQVTMMFWYRQQPGQSLTLIATANQGSEATYESGFVIDKFPISRPNLTFSTLTVSNMSPEDSSIYLCSVATGDYGYTFGSGTRLTVV.

This sequence joins TRBV29-1 and TRBJ2-3; TRBD2 matches at 12 bases. Germline CDR1 and CDR2: SQVTM and ANQGSEA. The junction had 6 bases not matched to a gene; V was cut back by 7 bases and J by 4 bases. The CDR3 sequence is 14 residues long. The CDR3 here is CSAKLAGGPDTQYF. In DNA, the CDR3 is TGCAGCGCAAAACTAGCGGGAGGACCAGATACGCAGTATTTT.

Only a few counts were recorded for this clone. The rearrangement joins TRBV7-9 to TRBJ1-1; D perhaps matches TRBD1 (6 bases). V gave up 5 bases and J gave up 4 bases, with 14 bases separating them. CDR1 is SEHNR, CDR2 FQNEAQ, per germline (reference sequence). CDR3 length: 14 amino acids. The chain's CDR3 is CASSLLGGATEAFF. Here the CDR3 DNA reads TGTGCCAGCAGCCTCCTTGGGGGGGCCACTGAAGCTTTCTTT.

This clone was found a few times. This chain uses TRBV27 with TRBJ2-3; D uncertain. Deletions cut 3 bases from V and 0 bases from J, with 4 bases between. Germline assignment: CDR1 MNHEY and CDR2 SMNVEV (reference sequence). This CDR3 comprises 13 residues. The CDR3 here is CASSFFSTDTQYF. The DNA of the CDR3 is TGTGCCAGCAGTTTCTTTAGCACAGATACGCAGTATTTT.

V gene TRBV5-4 combines with J gene TRBJ2-3, with D possibly matching TRBD2 (5 bases). The CDR3 spans 16 residues. Trimming took off 5 bases at V and 1 base at J, with 17 bases between the two ends. CDR1 is SGHNT, CDR2 YYREEE, per germline (reference sequence). For the CDR3, the DNA is TGTGCCAGCAGTCTGGAGGCATTCCAGGGCACAGATACGCAGTATTTT. Amino acid sequence: CASSLEAFQGTDTQYF.